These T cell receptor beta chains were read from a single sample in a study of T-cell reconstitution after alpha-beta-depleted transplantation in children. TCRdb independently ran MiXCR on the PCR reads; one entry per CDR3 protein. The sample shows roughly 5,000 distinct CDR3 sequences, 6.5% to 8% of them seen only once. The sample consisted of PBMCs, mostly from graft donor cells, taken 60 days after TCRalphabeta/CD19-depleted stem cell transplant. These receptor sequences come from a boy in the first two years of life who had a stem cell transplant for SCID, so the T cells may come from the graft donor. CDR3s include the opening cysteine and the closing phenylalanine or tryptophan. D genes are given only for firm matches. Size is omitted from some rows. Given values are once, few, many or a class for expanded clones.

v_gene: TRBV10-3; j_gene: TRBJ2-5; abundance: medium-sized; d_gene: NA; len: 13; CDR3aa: CAISGGAWETQYF; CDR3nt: TGTGCCATCAGTGGGGGGGCCTGGGAGACCCAGTACTTC
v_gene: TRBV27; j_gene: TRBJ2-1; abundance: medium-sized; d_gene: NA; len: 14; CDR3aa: CASSPRKGHNEQFF; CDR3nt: TGTGCCAGCAGTCCTAGAAAGGGGCACAATGAGCAGTTCTTC
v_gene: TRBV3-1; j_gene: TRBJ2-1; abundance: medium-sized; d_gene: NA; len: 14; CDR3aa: CASSPTLPYNEQFF; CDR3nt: TGTGCCAGCAGCCCCACACTCCCCTACAATGAGCAGTTCTTC
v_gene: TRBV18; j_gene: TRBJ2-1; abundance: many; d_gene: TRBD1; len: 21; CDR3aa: CASSPPWEDRGLLSSYNEQFF; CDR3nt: TGTGCCAGCTCACCACCGTGGGAGGACAGGGGACTTCTGAGCTCCTACAATGAGCAGTTCTTC
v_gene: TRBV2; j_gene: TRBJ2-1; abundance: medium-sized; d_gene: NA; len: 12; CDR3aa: CASRQGRYEQFF; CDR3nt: TGTGCCAGCAGACAGGGAAGGTATGAGCAGTTCTTC
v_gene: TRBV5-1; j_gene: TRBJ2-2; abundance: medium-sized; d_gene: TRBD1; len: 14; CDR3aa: CASGTGGRTGELFF; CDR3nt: TGCGCCAGCGGCACAGGGGGTAGGACCGGGGAGCTGTTTTTT
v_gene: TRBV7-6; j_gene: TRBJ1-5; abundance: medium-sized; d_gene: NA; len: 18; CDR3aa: CASSLDLGGAFFDQPQHF; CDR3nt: TGTGCCAGCAGCTTAGATCTGGGCGGCGCATTTTTTGATCAGCCCCAGCATTTT
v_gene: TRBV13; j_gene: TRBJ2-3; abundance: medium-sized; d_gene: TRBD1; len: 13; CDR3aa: CASRRTGGDTQYF; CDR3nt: TGTGCCAGCAGGCGGACAGGGGGGGATACGCAGTATTTT
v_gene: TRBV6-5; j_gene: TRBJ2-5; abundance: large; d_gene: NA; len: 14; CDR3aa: CASSYRWPQETQYF; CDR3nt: TGTGCCAGCAGTTACCGGTGGCCCCAAGAGACCCAGTACTTC
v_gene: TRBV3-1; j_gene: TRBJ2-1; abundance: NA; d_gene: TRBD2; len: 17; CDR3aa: CATSNEVQRESYNEQFF; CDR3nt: TGTGCCACCTCCAACGAGGTCCAGCGGGAATCCTACAATGAGCAGTTCTTC
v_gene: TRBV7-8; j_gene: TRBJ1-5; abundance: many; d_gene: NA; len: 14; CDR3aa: CASSLAGANQPQHF; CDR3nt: TGTGCCAGCAGCTTAGCAGGGGCGAATCAGCCCCAGCATTTT
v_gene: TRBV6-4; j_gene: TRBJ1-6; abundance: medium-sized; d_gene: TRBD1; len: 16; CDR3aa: CALGDRLRLGSSPLHF; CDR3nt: TGTGCCCTGGGGGACAGACTTAGGTTGGGGAGTTCACCCCTCCACTTT
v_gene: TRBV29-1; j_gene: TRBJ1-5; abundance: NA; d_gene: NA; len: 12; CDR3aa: CSVGGGAQPQHF; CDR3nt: TGCAGCGTTGGGGGGGGAGCTCAGCCCCAGCATTTT